This T cell receptor beta chain was observed in a study of blood T cell repertoires in COVID-19. Overall study: Acute-phase and convalescent COVID-19 samples originated in the United States, Italy and Spain.

How the authors handled the data: Amplification with reference gene primers provided the estimates of nucleated cell counts. The method was immunoSEQ multiplex PCR; TCRdb's version includes in-frame clones alone and lacks a portion of them. Clone size and V and J calls were adopted from that table, with D and trimming inferred from the DNA. The sample has more than 110,000 clones, just over 85% seen once. The junction had 3 bases not matched to a gene; V was cut back by 4 bases and J by 7 bases. The CDR3 runs to 13 residues. CDR1 is LNHDA, CDR2 SQIVND, per germline (reference sequence). Cohort allocation depended upon clinical history that participants reported. Cohort 3 recovered donors had two negative PCRs, clearance, or symptom resolution.

The sequenced material came from PBMCs or T cells enriched from blood (not recorded which). The rearrangement uses TRBV19 and TRBJ1-2; 10 bases agree with TRBD1. This TCR was recovered from a man aged 50 or older who had recovered from COVID-19. The DNA of the CDR3 is TGTGCCAGTAGTAGTGGACAGGGGGTTGGCTACACCTTC. It yields the protein CASSSGQGVGYTF.